This entry describes one TCR beta chain. This clone's antigen is unknown. Mismatch with germline at one junction end may stem from a read error. The data are from a study of blood T cells in healthy people across ages (dated by TCRdb to 2014 to 2015). Regarding the complete study: In model experiments, roughly one uniquely barcoded TCR beta cDNA molecule per two T cells was captured by template switching. Using the same blood draw, the study looked at two additional independent replicas of 1 million unique cDNA reads for two donors, one aged 18 to 30 and the other aged 80 or older. Four age groups were formed from the donors: young (average 16 years), middle-aged (approximately 39), aged (62) and long-lived (around 82). Donors of different ages were randomly distributed across sequencing lanes to avoid experimental bias. Using deep sequencing normalized with unique cDNA molecular identifiers, the study measured how TCR beta repertoire diversity changes with age.

To prepare the library, 5' RACE was applied. A second PCR of about 7 to 12 cycles was performed with a sample-barcoded 5' primer and a J-beta primer mix. A unique molecular identifier was introduced onto each TCR beta cDNA molecule by a template-switch 5' adaptor carrying 12 random nucleotides. Each sample yielded at least 2.5 million CDR3-containing paired-end reads. The Mint cDNA synthesis kit, primed by a TRBC-specific oligonucleotide, was used to synthesize first-strand cDNA from all RNA. After uracil-DNA glycosylase treatment, a first 18-cycle PCR used universal primers M1SS and BC2_uni_R on all cDNA. From the authors' description of their analysis: Normalization of each sample was performed by random selection of 1 million high-quality reads, each carrying a distinct molecular identifier. Reads sharing molecular identifiers were discarded rather than binned into consensus sequences. MiTCR, with a Q25 quality threshold and the strictest error-elimination algorithm, was used for CDR3 identification, clonotype clustering and error correction. Lower-bound total TCR beta diversity was estimated with a nonparametric unseen species model using Euler transformation. Using fastp at Q25 and MiXCR, TCRdb reprocessed the public reads and kept productive beta chains. Every entry covers one CDR3 protein and lists the most common genes and DNA from its rows. These V and J calls originate from TCRdb's pipeline instead of the authors' own analysis. The sample contains around 1,900,000 distinct CDR3 sequences, approximately 39% of them found a single time. The ten largest clones take up about 21% of the sample.

The donors were 40 or so Caucasian individuals from Russia, aged 6 to 90 years, who were systemically healthy. Each donor gave 9 to 10 milliliters of peripheral blood, collected into EDTA-treated Vacutainer tubes. Ficoll-Paque density-gradient centrifugation was used to isolate PBMCs, with at least 6.5 million per sample. Trizol reagent was used to extract total RNA from the PBMCs, yielding at least 5 micrograms per sample. Naive CD45RAhigh/CD27high T cell percentages were measured by flow cytometry on a PBMC aliquot from every donor. CDR1 and CDR2 are drawn from the germline V gene: SGHVS, FQNEAQ. Including the terminal cysteine and phenylalanine, the CDR3 comprises 20 residues. Only CDR3 DNA remains: 60 bases, in frame from the first base. Paper-wide results and their limitations: Estimates of total diversity based on one million sequenced T cells were regarded as lower bounds and as underestimates. Since profiling was done on bulk unsorted PBMCs, naive and antigen-experienced compartments could not be conclusively compared. The percentage of naive T cells measured by flow cytometry correlated strongly with observed TCR beta diversity. Donor CMV infection status was unknown, potentially confounding age-related changes in expanded clonotypes. Observed TCR beta diversity per million T cells fell roughly linearly with age, and a significant reduction was already apparent by age roughly 41. Compared with the aged group, the long-lived group had more naive CD4+ T cells, fewer expanded clones and increased TCR diversity, suggesting age selection.

This receptor was obtained from a human donor in good health. Sequenced: blood. The sequence joins TRBV7-8 to TRBJ2-6, with a weak D call of TRBD2 (6 bases match). The DNA sequence reads TGTGCCAGCAGCTTAGCTCGACGGGGGTGGGGTAACTCTGGGGCCGACGTCCTGACTTTC. This sequence encodes CASSLARRGWGNSGADVLTF.